The rows below give T cell receptor beta chains drawn from one sample of a study of CD8 T cells in Susac syndrome. TCRdb passed the immunoSEQ multiplex PCR reads through MiXCR, listing each CDR3 protein once. The sample includes roughly 150,000 distinct CDR3 sequences, about 90% of them seen just once. Sequenced material: CD4+ T cells from PBMCs. These receptors were taken from a human donor in good health. The CDR3 runs from the conserved cysteine through the conserved F or W. The D gene is left open where the match is weak. Rows give clone size only sometimes, using once, few, many, or a class for an expanded clone.

len	abundance	j_gene	d_gene	v_gene	CDR3nt	CDR3aa
13	-	TRBJ2-3	-	TRBV2	TGTGCCAGCAGTGAGAGTATGGTCTATACGCAGTATTTT	CASSESMVYTQYF
14	-	TRBJ1-1	-	TRBV20-1	TGCAGTGCTAGGGCCCCGGGGAGGGCCACTGAAGCTTTCTTT	CSARAPGRATEAFF
13	-	TRBJ1-1	-	TRBV7-3	TGTGCCAGCAGCCACGGGAGGGACACTGAAGCTTTCTTT	CASSHGRDTEAFF
15	-	TRBJ2-3	-	TRBV6-2/TRBV6-3	TGTGCCAGCAGGTCGACCGGGACATACACAGATACGCAGTATTTT	CASRSTGTYTDTQYF
15	-	TRBJ1-1	TRBD1	TRBV27	TGTGCCAGCAGTTTCTGGGACAGGGTGAGCACTGAAGCTTTCTTT	CASSFWDRVSTEAFF
18	-	TRBJ1-4	-	TRBV7-9	TGTGCCAGCAGCCTTCCGCGGGGCAGCGGGCCTCAGGACGAAAAACTGTTTTTT	CASSLPRGSGPQDEKLFF
17	once	TRBJ2-5	TRBD2	TRBV20-1	TGCAGTACTAGAGATGGTTTGGGACTAGCGGGAGGAGAGACCCAGTACTTC	CSTRDGLGLAGGETQYF
14	-	TRBJ1-2	TRBD1	TRBV30	TGTGCCTGGAGAGGGACAGGGTCTAACTATGGCTACACCTTC	CAWRGTGSNYGYTF
13	-	TRBJ2-2	TRBD2	TRBV5-1	TGCGCCAGCAGCGTGACTAGCCCCCAGGAGCTGTTTTTT	CASSVTSPQELFF
17	-	TRBJ2-2	-	TRBV28	TGTGCCAGCAAATCGGGCTCACCAAATTTGAACACCGGGGAGCTGTTTTTT	CASKSGSPNLNTGELFF
14	-	TRBJ2-3	-	TRBV7-2	TGTGCCAGCAGCTCGATGACAGCCCCGGGAACGCAGTATTTT	CASSSMTAPGTQYF
12	-	TRBJ1-1	-	TRBV7-9	TGTGCCAGCAGCCCCGAGGACAGAGAAGCTTTCTTT	CASSPEDREAFF
18	-	TRBJ2-6	-	TRBV3-1	TGTGCCAGCAGCCAAGATCCGGGCCGCCCTTCTGGGGCCAACGTCCTGACTTTC	CASSQDPGRPSGANVLTF
15	-	TRBJ2-1	-	TRBV5-1	TGCGCCAGCAAGGATGGGGGAGTGGCCTACAATGAGCAGTTCTTC	CASKDGGVAYNEQFF
11	-	TRBJ2-7	-	TRBV7-8	TGTGCCAGCAGAGGGCCCTACGAGCAGTACTTC	CASRGPYEQYF
15	-	TRBJ2-1	-	TRBV6-1	TGTGCCAGCAGTGAAGCGGGCCCCCGGGGGCATGAGCAGTTCTTC	CASSEAGPRGHEQFF
14	-	TRBJ1-5	TRBD1	TRBV20-1	TGCAGTGCAAGGGACAGGGTTGCGAATCAGCCCCAGCATTTT	CSARDRVANQPQHF
15	-	TRBJ2-7	-	TRBV5-1	TGCGCCAGCAGCTTGGATGGGTTCTCCTCCTACGAGCAGTACTTC	CASSLDGFSSYEQYF
14	-	TRBJ2-2	TRBD2	TRBV25-1	TGTGCCAGCAGTGCAGCGGGAAGCACCGGGGAGCTGTTTTTT	CASSAAGSTGELFF
13	-	TRBJ2-6	-	TRBV5-1	TGCGCCAGCAGCTTTCAGGGGGCCAACGTCCTGACTTTC	CASSFQGANVLTF
15	-	TRBJ2-1	TRBD1	TRBV18	TGTGCCAGCTCACACAGGACAGGGGTGGAGAATGAGCAGTTCTTC	CASSHRTGVENEQFF
15	once	TRBJ2-4	-	TRBV19	TGTGCCAGTAGTATAGATCTGGGCAGCTTAAACATTCAGTACTTC	CASSIDLGSLNIQYF
18	-	TRBJ2-6	-	TRBV18	TGTGCCAGCTCACCCCAGCGGGCCCGGGCTCCTGGGGCCAACGTCCTGACTTTC	CASSPQRARAPGANVLTF
16	-	TRBJ2-4	-	TRBV14	TGTGCCAGCAGCCAAGATAGGGGATTAGCCAAAAACATTCAGTACTTC	CASSQDRGLAKNIQYF
13	-	TRBJ2-5	-	TRBV24-1	TGTGCCACCAGTTTGACGTACCAAGAGACCCAGTACTTC	CATSLTYQETQYF
15	-	TRBJ1-5	-	TRBV5-1	TGCGCCAGCAGCAGAGGGGCCCTTCACAATCAGCCCCAGCATTTT	CASSRGALHNQPQHF
13	-	TRBJ2-7	TRBD2	TRBV6-2/TRBV6-3	TGTGCCAGCGCCCGCGGGGGGCCCTACGAGCAGTACTTC	CASARGGPYEQYF
18	-	TRBJ2-3	TRBD2	TRBV27	TGTGCCAGCAGTTCCGCTCCCTCGACAGCGGGGGGGTCCGATACGCAGTATTTT	CASSSAPSTAGGSDTQYF
16	-	TRBJ1-1	-	TRBV25-1	TGTGCCAGCAGTGAATATATCCCAGGCTGGGGCACTGAAGCTTTCTTT	CASSEYIPGWGTEAFF
14	once	TRBJ2-7	-	TRBV20-1	TGCAGTGCTAGTGCCGACGGCAACTCCTACGAGCAGTACTTC	CSASADGNSYEQYF
19	-	TRBJ2-6	TRBD1	TRBV18	TGTGCCAGCTCCCCCCCGGGGCCAGGGGGCATGGCTGGGGCCAACGTCCTGACTTTC	CASSPPGPGGMAGANVLTF
16	-	TRBJ2-2	-	TRBV4-1	TGCGCCAGCAGCCAACAAGGTCAGGGGTACACCGGGGAGCTGTTTTTT	CASSQQGQGYTGELFF
14	-	TRBJ1-2	-	TRBV12-3/TRBV12-4	TGTGCCAGCACCGTTGACAGTCCCAACTATGGCTACACCTTC	CASTVDSPNYGYTF
14	-	TRBJ1-6	-	TRBV18	TGTGCCAGCTCACCCGAGGCGATCGGTAGGCCCCTCCACTTT	CASSPEAIGRPLHF
16	-	TRBJ2-1	-	TRBV29-1	TGCAGCGCCCCCCACCCCCGGGATAGCTCCTACAATGAGCAGTTCTTC	CSAPHPRDSSYNEQFF
13	once	TRBJ2-1	-	TRBV3-1	TGTGCCAGCAGCCAAGGCCAGTTCGATGAGCAGTTCTTC	CASSQGQFDEQFF
14	-	TRBJ2-7	TRBD1	TRBV28	TGTGCCAGCAGTTCCGGGACAGGGTTCTACGAGCAGTACTTC	CASSSGTGFYEQYF
14	-	TRBJ1-2	TRBD1	TRBV7-2	TGTGCCAGCAGCCGACAGGGCCAGAACTATGGCTACACCTTC	CASSRQGQNYGYTF
14	-	TRBJ1-2	TRBD1	TRBV28	TGTGCCAGCAGTACCCCGGACAGGCTGAATGGCTACACCTTC	CASSTPDRLNGYTF
14	-	TRBJ2-7	TRBD1	TRBV29-1	TGCAGCGTTCGACGGGACAGGGCTCCCTACGAGCAGTACTTC	CSVRRDRAPYEQYF
14	-	TRBJ1-1	-	TRBV5-1	TGCGCCAGCAGTACGGCGGGGGCAAGCACTGAAGCTTTCTTT	CASSTAGASTEAFF
12	-	TRBJ2-3	-	TRBV5-1	TGCGCCAGCAGCTTGGAATGGGATACGCAGTATTTT	CASSLEWDTQYF
15	-	TRBJ2-7	-	TRBV4-3	TGCGCCAGCAGCCAGGGGACCGGGACTGCAGACGAGCAGTACTTC	CASSQGTGTADEQYF
14	-	TRBJ1-6	TRBD1	TRBV7-2	TGTGCCAGCAGCCAGAGGACAGGGGGATCACCCCTCCACTTT	CASSQRTGGSPLHF
12	-	TRBJ1-1	TRBD1	TRBV7-2	TGTGCCAGCAGCAGGGGGGGACAGCAAGCTTTCTTT	CASSRGGQQAFF
13	-	TRBJ1-5	-	TRBV2	TGTGCCAGCCAAGGGGATAGCAATCAGCCCCAGCATTTT	CASQGDSNQPQHF
12	once	TRBJ2-1	-	TRBV18	TGTGCCAGCTCACCACGGGTCGAGGAGCAGTTCTTC	CASSPRVEEQFF
13	once	TRBJ2-7	TRBD1	TRBV28	TGTGCCAGCAGTCTCGACAGGGTCTGGGAGCAGTACTTC	CASSLDRVWEQYF
13	-	TRBJ1-6	-	TRBV25-1	TGTGCCAGCAACGACAGATTGAATTCACCCCTCCACTTT	CASNDRLNSPLHF
15	few	TRBJ2-5	TRBD1	TRBV5-1	TGCGCCAGCAGCCCTCGACAGGGCCGACAAGAGACCCAGTACTTC	CASSPRQGRQETQYF
12	-	TRBJ1-5	-	TRBV20-1	TGCAGTGCTACCCTAGCAGATCAGCCCCAGCATTTT	CSATLADQPQHF
14	-	TRBJ2-3	-	TRBV7-3	TGTGCCAGCAGCGAGGGGAGAGGCACAGATACGCAGTATTTT	CASSEGRGTDTQYF
13	-	TRBJ2-2	-	TRBV28	TGTGCCAGCAGTTCCGCAGCCACCGGGGAGCTGTTTTTT	CASSSAATGELFF
14	-	TRBJ1-1	TRBD1	TRBV5-1	TGCGCCAGCAGCCGGACAGGGATGAACACTGAAGCTTTCTTT	CASSRTGMNTEAFF